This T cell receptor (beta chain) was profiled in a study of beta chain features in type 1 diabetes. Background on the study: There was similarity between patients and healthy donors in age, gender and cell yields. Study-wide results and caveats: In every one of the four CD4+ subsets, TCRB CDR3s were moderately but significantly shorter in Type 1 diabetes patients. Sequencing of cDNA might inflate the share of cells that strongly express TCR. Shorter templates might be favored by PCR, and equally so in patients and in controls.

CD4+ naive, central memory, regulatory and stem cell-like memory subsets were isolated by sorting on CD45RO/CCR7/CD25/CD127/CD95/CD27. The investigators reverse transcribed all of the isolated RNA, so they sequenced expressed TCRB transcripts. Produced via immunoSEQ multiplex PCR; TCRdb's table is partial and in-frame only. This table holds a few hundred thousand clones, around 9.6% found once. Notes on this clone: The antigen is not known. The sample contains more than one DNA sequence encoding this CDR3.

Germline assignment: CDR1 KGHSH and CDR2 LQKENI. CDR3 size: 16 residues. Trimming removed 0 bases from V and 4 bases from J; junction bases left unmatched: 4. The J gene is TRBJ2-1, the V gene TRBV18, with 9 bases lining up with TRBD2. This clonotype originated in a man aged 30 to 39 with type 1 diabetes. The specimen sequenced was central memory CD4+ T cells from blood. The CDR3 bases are TGTGCCAGCTCACCACCGTCTAGCGGGACATACAATGAGCAGTTCTTC. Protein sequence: CASSPPSSGTYNEQFF.